This T cell receptor beta chain comes out of a study of control samples from healthy donors and cancer patients. Using immunoSEQ multiplex PCR, the repertoire was profiled, and TCRdb retains in-frame clones only, with some absent. Among 85,000 to 95,000 clones, approximately 93% were seen once, and the ten largest hold over 0.85%. CDR3 length: 14 amino acids. Germline V gives CDR1 MNHEY, CDR2 SVGAGI. Between the trimmed V and J ends, which lost 2 bases and 2 bases, there was a span of 8 bases. The sequenced sample was blood. This sequence joins TRBV6-5 and TRBJ2-3, with D perhaps being TRBD1 or TRBD2 (5 bases each). The sequence was collected from a young woman in good health. CDR3 sequence: CASSYGDLTDTQYF. In DNA form, the CDR3 reads TGTGCCAGCAGTTACGGGGACCTCACAGATACGCAGTATTTT.